A single sample is the source of the 10 T cell receptor beta chains below, sequenced in a study of human T cells and chemical hapten exposure. Noted time point: patch test 1, 2 weeks after DPC sensitization. The sample's treatment: therapeutic diphenylcyclopropenone sensitization with weekly scalp DPC. In TCRdb, the RACE reads were re-called with MiXCR into one record per CDR3 protein. The data hold around 380,000 distinct CDR3 sequences, with 4% to 5.5% observed a single time. The source was whole blood, collected in connection with sensitization to the hapten diphenylcyclopropenone (DPC). All receptors derive from a woman in her forties or fifties with alopecia areata. Some clones in this sample may be carry-over from other donors' samples.

V usage is TRBV6-5 and J usage is TRBJ2-7, with D possibly being TRBD1 (6 bases). Trimming stripped 2 bases from V and 5 bases from J, with 10 bases between. CDR3 length: 13 amino acids. CDR1 MNHEY and CDR2 SVGAGI come from the germline V gene. CDR3 DNA sequence: TGTGCCAGCAGTTACACCGGACAGCACGAGCAGTACTTC. It translates to CASSYTGQHEQYF.

This clonotype was observed a few times. CDR3 loop: CASSAGTGREQYF. CDR3 sequence (DNA): TGTGCCAGCTCAGCCGGGACAGGGCGAGAGCAGTACTTC. The rearrangement links TRBV18 to TRBJ2-7; 9 nucleotides match TRBD1. Unmatched junction bases numbered 6, after V lost 5 bases and J lost 7 bases. Germline assignment: CDR1 KGHSH and CDR2 LQKENI. The CDR3 spans 13 residues.

The chain has TRBV12-3 or TRBV12-4 and TRBJ1-2, with 9 bases identical to TRBD1. The CDR3 covers 16 residues. The trim removed 6 bases at V and 5 bases at J, leaving 13 bases unmatched. CDR3 region: CASSRSGTGPHYGYTF. The CDR3 region has the DNA TGTGCCAGCAGCAGGTCCGGGACAGGGCCACATTATGGCTACACCTTC.

This clonotype turned up a few times. The chain links TRBV10-3 to TRBJ2-7; 15 bases line up with TRBD2. Germline CDR1 and CDR2: ENHRY and SYGVKD. The CDR3 runs 16 residues. Unmatched junction bases numbered 8, after V lost 6 bases and J lost 5 bases. The CDR3 sequence is CAIRLGLAGGQDEQYF. CDR3 nucleotides: TGTGCCATCAGGCTTGGACTAGCGGGGGGGCAGGACGAGCAGTACTTC.

This clonotype was recorded at least ten times. The chain has TRBV2 and TRBJ1-1; no firm D call. The ends were cut back, 4 bases at V and 7 bases at J, with 4 bases in the middle. CDR1 SNHLY and CDR2 FYNNEI come from the germline V gene. The CDR3 extends over 10 amino acids. The DNA for the CDR3 is TGTGCCAGCAGTGCGGGTGAAGCTTTCTTT. Its translation: CASSAGEAFF.

The CDR3 sequence: CASSYSNRLDTEAFF. The CDR3 bases are TGTGCCAGCAGTTACTCGAACAGGTTGGATACTGAAGCTTTCTTT. The gene calls are TRBV6-5 and TRBJ1-1, with D perhaps TRBD1 (5 bases). The CDR3 length is 15 residues. Germline CDR1 MNHEY, CDR2 SVGAGI. With 0 bases removed from V and 5 bases from J, the gap between germline ends came to 13 bases.

The rearrangement uses TRBV30 and TRBJ2-1; 13 bases map to TRBD2. The CDR3 extends over 12 amino acids. From germline, CDR1 is GTSNPN and CDR2 SVGIG (reference sequence). CDR3 in DNA: TGTGCGGCGGGACTAGCGGGAAATGAGCAGTTCTTC. It is translated as CAAGLAGNEQFF.

This sequence joins TRBV20-1 and TRBJ1-2; 8 nucleotides align to TRBD1. The CDR3 is made up of 15 amino acids. Germline CDR1 is DFQATT and CDR2 is SNEGSKA (reference sequence). Germline trimming cut 0 bases from V and 8 bases from J; bases unmatched to any gene: 11. The CDR3: CSARDEVQGARGYTF. CDR3 in DNA: TGCAGTGCTAGAGACGAAGTTCAGGGGGCAAGAGGCTACACCTTC.

This clonotype was observed many times. The V gene is TRBV29-1, the J gene TRBJ2-1, with 7 bases aligning to TRBD2. CDR1 and CDR2 (germline): SQVTM, ANQGSEA. V was pared by 3 bases and J by 6 bases, with 11 bases of the junction left unmatched. The CDR3 loop spans 15 amino acids. The CDR3 loop reads CSVDPGGPPSNEQFF. The DNA of the CDR3 is TGCAGCGTTGACCCGGGGGGACCCCCTTCCAATGAGCAGTTCTTC.

This clonotype appeared a few times. The V gene is TRBV28, the J gene TRBJ1-1; TRBD1 aligns across 7 bases. The V gene end was trimmed by 5 bases and the J gene end by 5 bases; junction bases not matched to a gene: 8. Germline CDR1 is MDHEN and CDR2 is SYDVKM. The length of the CDR3 is 14 residues. The DNA of the CDR3 is TGTGCCAGCAGTCCTAATACAGGGGCAACTGAAGCTTTCTTT. Protein product: CASSPNTGATEAFF.